This T cell receptor beta chain was retrieved from a study of shared clonotypes between healthy human individuals. Using immunoSEQ multiplex PCR, the repertoire was profiled, and TCRdb retains in-frame clones only, with some absent. This sample carries some 79,000 clones, around 57% of them seen once, and the ten largest clones take 51%. Ten or more counts support this clone. CDR1 MDHEN and CDR2 SYDVKM come from the germline V gene. The ends were cut back, 6 bases at V and 3 bases at J, with 9 bases in the middle. CDR3 size: 12 residues. The chain couples TRBV28 to TRBJ2-7; D gene unclear. This receptor was taken from a young man in good health. The sequenced sample was memory CD8+ T cells sorted from blood. Subset defined: CD45RO+ cells pooled with CCR7-negative TemRA cells. The CDR3 sequence is CASSSMIYEQYF. CDR3 bases: TGTGCCAGCAGCTCTATGATCTACGAGCAGTACTTC.